These 15 T cell receptor beta chains originate from one sample sequenced in a study of CD8 T cells in Susac syndrome. An amount of RNA that ranged from roughly 0.5 to 1 ug was reverse transcribed with random hexamers. MiXCR, run by TCRdb on the immunoSEQ multiplex PCR reads, gives a single entry per CDR3 protein. The sample lists approximately 190,000 distinct CDR3 sequences, 90% to 95% seen once, with around 0.1% in the top ten. Sequencing used CD4+ T cells from PBMCs. Receptors originate from a human donor with Susac syndrome.

This clonotype was recorded once. The chain carries TRBV2 and TRBJ2-1; 14 bases are shared with TRBD2. V trimming: 3 bases; J trimming: 8 bases; junction bases outside the gene matches: 3. CDR1 and CDR2 (germline): SNHLY, FYNNEI. The CDR3 has 15 residues. CDR3 amino acids: CASSETSGGGHEQFF. In nucleotides, the CDR3 is TGTGCCAGCAGTGAGACTAGCGGGGGGGGGCATGAGCAGTTCTTC. The whole variable domain, remainder taken from reference TRBV2 and TRBJ2-1, is EPEVTQTPSHQVTQMGQEVILRCVPISNHLYFYWYRQILGQKVEFLVSFYNNEISEKSEIFDDQFSVERPDGSNFTLKIRSTKLEDSAMYFCASSETSGGGHEQFFGPGTRLTVL.

J is TRBJ2-5 and V is TRBV7-2; 8 bases match TRBD2. Germline V lookup: CDR1 SGHTA, CDR2 FQGNSA. V shed 8 bases, J shed 2 bases, and the junction held 16 bases outside the gene matches. The CDR3 is 17 amino acids. The CDR3 nucleotides are TGTGCCAGCTCCGGACTCGTTCGGGGGGGCCGACAAGAGACCCAGTACTTC. Translating it yields CASSGLVRGGRQETQYF.

The genes are TRBV9 and TRBJ2-1; D possibly uses TRBD1 or TRBD2 (5 bases each). Per germline, CDR1 SGDLS and CDR2 YYNGEE. The CDR3 consists of 11 residues. Trimming took off 3 bases at V and 15 bases at J, with 13 bases between the two ends. The CDR3 DNA reads as TGTGCCAGCAGCGAGGGGACGGTTTTGTTCTTC. Amino acid sequence: CASSEGTVLFF.

This clonotype was recorded only once. The chain combines TRBV7-3 with TRBJ2-5, with TRBD1 identical over 7 bases. Germline V lookup: CDR1 SGHTA, CDR2 FQGTGA. J lost 3 bases, V lost 5 bases, and 6 bases had no gene match. The length of the CDR3 is 14 residues. The CDR3 bases are TGTGCCAGCAGCCGACAGGGAAGCAAAGAGACCCAGTACTTC. It is translated as CASSRQGSKETQYF.

This rearrangement joins TRBV5-4 to TRBJ2-1; 14 bases are a match to TRBD2. Germline CDR1 SGHNT, CDR2 YYREEE (reference sequence). CDR3 size: 18 residues. J gave up 10 bases and V 4 bases, and 16 bases lay outside the gene matches. CDR3 nucleotide sequence: TGTGCCAGCAGCCTCGGGACTAGCGGGGGCCACACAGCGCGGGAGCAGTTCTTC. Its protein product is CASSLGTSGGHTAREQFF.

This clonotype was recorded once. This chain joins TRBV27 and TRBJ1-1; D is ambiguous. The CDR3 consists of 13 residues. Trimming took 6 bases from V and 7 from J, leaving 15 bases between them. Germline V gene sequence: CDR1 MNHEY, CDR2 SMNVEV (reference sequence). The CDR3 loop reads CASSSLVNSEAFF. As DNA, the CDR3 is TGTGCCAGCAGCTCCCTAGTGAATAGTGAAGCTTTCTTT.

The CDR3 DNA sequence: TGTGCCACCAGTGAGGGACCAGGGAGGGGGGTTTCATTCTTT. Its protein is CATSEGPGRGVSFF. The chain recombines TRBV24-1 with TRBJ1-1, with a tentative D call TRBD1 (6 bases). CDR1 and CDR2 (germline): KGHDR, SFDVKD. This CDR3 has 14 amino acids. The V and J ends lost 4 bases and 14 bases respectively, with 22 bases between them.

This rearrangement joins TRBV6-1 to TRBJ2-5; 10 positions match TRBD2. CDR1 is MNHNS, CDR2 SASEGT, per germline. Unmatched junction bases numbered 3, after V lost 3 bases and J lost 2 bases. The CDR3 is made up of 15 amino acids. The DNA of the CDR3 is TGTGCCAGCAGTGATTGGACTAGCGGACAAGAGACCCAGTACTTC. Translating gives CASSDWTSGQETQYF.

The chain combines TRBV7-9 with TRBJ2-5; 8 bases fit TRBD2. The CDR3 is made up of 15 amino acids. The germline gives CDR1 SEHNR, CDR2 FQNEAQ (reference sequence). V lost 1 base to trimming and J lost 5 bases; unmatched junction nucleotides: 6. The CDR3 loop reads CASSLERGGRETQYF. In DNA, the CDR3 is TGTGCCAGCAGCTTAGAACGGGGGGGCCGGGAGACCCAGTACTTC.

This CDR3 is CAISASLGETQYF. The CDR3 region has the DNA TGTGCCATCAGTGCCAGTCTAGGGGAGACCCAGTACTTC. The chain combines TRBV10-3 with TRBJ2-5; D gene ambiguous. V lost 4 bases and J lost 5, with 11 bases in between. Germline loops: CDR1 ENHRY, CDR2 SYGVKD. CDR3 size: 13 residues.

This chain uses TRBV4-1 with TRBJ1-2; weak D call: TRBD1 (5 bases). The CDR3 contains 14 residues. V lost 2 bases, J lost 1 base, and 8 bases lay in between. Germline values: CDR1 MGHRA, CDR2 YSYEKL. The CDR3 coding sequence is TGCGCCAGCAGCCAATCGACAGTTAACTATGGCTACACCTTC. This codes for CASSQSTVNYGYTF.

The rearrangement joins TRBV6-2 or TRBV6-3 to TRBJ2-2; no reliable D call. V was pared by 2 bases and J by 2 bases, with 12 bases between. CDR1 and CDR2 from the germline V gene are MNHEY and SVGEGT. CDR3 length: 16 residues. CDR3 region: CASSYGGRINTGELFF. CDR3 DNA: TGTGCCAGCAGTTACGGCGGACGGATAAACACCGGGGAGCTGTTTTTT.

The V and J genes are TRBV4-1 and TRBJ2-3; D tentatively reads TRBD1 or TRBD2 (5 bases each). CDR3 length equals 15 residues. V was trimmed by 4 bases and J by 0 bases, leaving 11 bases between them. CDR1 is MGHRA, CDR2 YSYEKL, per germline. Here the CDR3 reads CASSPQEASTDTQYF. The DNA of the CDR3 is TGCGCCAGCAGCCCACAGGAGGCTAGCACAGATACGCAGTATTTT.

The J gene is TRBJ2-1, the V gene TRBV4-1, with a tentative D call TRBD2 (6 bases). Germline CDR1 and CDR2: MGHRA and YSYEKL. This CDR3 has 17 residues. Deletions cut 0 bases from V and 0 bases from J, with 12 bases between. For the CDR3, the DNA is TGCGCCAGCAGCCAAGACCGGGACGGGAGCTCCTACAATGAGCAGTTCTTC. Residues: CASSQDRDGSSYNEQFF.

This rearrangement joins TRBV5-4 to TRBJ1-1; possibly TRBD1 for D (5 bases). The CDR3 consists of 15 residues. The germline CDR1 and CDR2 sequences are SGHNT and YYREEE (reference sequence). Trimming left V 3 bases short and J 1 base short, with 13 bases between. CDR3: CASSSLLGGNTEAFF. Here the CDR3 DNA reads TGTGCCAGCAGCTCTCTCCTGGGGGGGAACACTGAAGCTTTCTTT.